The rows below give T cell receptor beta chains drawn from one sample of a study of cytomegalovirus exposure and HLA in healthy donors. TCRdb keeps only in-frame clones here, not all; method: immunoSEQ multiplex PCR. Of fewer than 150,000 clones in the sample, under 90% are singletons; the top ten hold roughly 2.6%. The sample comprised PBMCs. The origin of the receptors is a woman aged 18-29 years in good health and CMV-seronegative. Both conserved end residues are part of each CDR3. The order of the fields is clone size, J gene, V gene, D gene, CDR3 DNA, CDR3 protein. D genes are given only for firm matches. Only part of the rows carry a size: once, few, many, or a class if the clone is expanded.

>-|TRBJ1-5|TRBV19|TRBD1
TGTGCCAGTAGTGGGGAGGTCGGGACAGGGGTTCGGCAGCCCCAGCATTTT
CASSGEVGTGVRQPQHF
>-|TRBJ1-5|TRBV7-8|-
TGTGCCAGCAGCTTAGGTGAGACAGACGCAAATCAGCCCCAGCATTTT
CASSLGETDANQPQHF
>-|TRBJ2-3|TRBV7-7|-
TGTGCCAGCAGCTTAGAAGTAGCGCCCACAGATACGCAGTATTTT
CASSLEVAPTDTQYF
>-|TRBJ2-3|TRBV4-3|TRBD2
TGCGCCAGCAGCCAAGACGGGGAGGGACTTCACACAGATACGCAGTATTTT
CASSQDGEGLHTDTQYF
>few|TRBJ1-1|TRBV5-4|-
TGTGCCAGCAGCTTAACCCGGGACACTGAAGCTTTCTTT
CASSLTRDTEAFF
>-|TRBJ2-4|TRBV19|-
TGTGCCAGTAGTATAGTTGGACAGTCCGGAAACATTCAGTACTTC
CASSIVGQSGNIQYF
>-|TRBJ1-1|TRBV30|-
TGTGCCTGGAGTGTACAGGAGCACGCTTTCTTT
CAWSVQEHAFF
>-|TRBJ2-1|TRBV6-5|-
TGTGCCAGCACAACGAAAGGGGGAATTTACAATGAGCAGTTCTTC
CASTTKGGIYNEQFF
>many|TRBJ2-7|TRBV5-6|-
TGTGCCAGCAGCTTGACTAGTGCCTACGAGCAGTACTTC
CASSLTSAYEQYF
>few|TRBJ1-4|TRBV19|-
TGTGCCAGTAGTACGTTAGAAAAACTGTTTTTT
CASSTLEKLFF
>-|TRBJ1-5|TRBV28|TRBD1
TGTGCCAGCAGTCCACTAGGGACAGGGGACAATCAGCCCCAGCATTTT
CASSPLGTGDNQPQHF
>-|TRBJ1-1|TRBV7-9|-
TGTGCCAGCAGCTCAACAGGGTTCGCTGAAGCTTTCTTT
CASSSTGFAEAFF
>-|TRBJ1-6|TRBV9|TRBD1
TGTGCCAGCAGCGCATACAGGGGTAACTCACCCCTCCACTTT
CASSAYRGNSPLHF
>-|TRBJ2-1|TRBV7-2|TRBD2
TGTGCCAGCAGCTCTCCCAGCGGGGGACCCTACAATGAGCAGTTCTTC
CASSSPSGGPYNEQFF
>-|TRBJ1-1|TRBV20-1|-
TGCAAACTCGGGGTAAACACTGAAGCTTTCTTT
CKLGVNTEAFF